The 27 T cell receptor beta chains below come from one sample, sequenced in a study of OX40 agonist ivuxolimab in advanced cancers. Assay used: immunoSEQ multiplex PCR; TCRdb lists only in-frame clones, some missing. The table shows 40,000 to 55,000 clones, with roughly nine tenths occurring only once. The sequencing used CD4+ or CD8+ T cells sorted from blood, collected in a trial of the OX40 agonist ivuxolimab. The receptors were sampled from an adult with an advanced solid tumor such as melanoma, head and neck, liver or kidney cancer.

The gene calls are TRBV19 and TRBJ2-1; 10 positions agree with TRBD1. The CDR3 loop spans 15 amino acids. The germline CDR1 and CDR2 sequences are LNHDA and SQIVND (reference sequence). Germline trimming cut 5 bases from V and 8 bases from J; bases unmatched to any gene: 9. CDR3 nucleotides: TGTGCCAGTAGTGTCGTCCGGGACAGGGGCCATGAGCAGTTCTTC. It codes for CASSVVRDRGHEQFF.

The chain employs TRBV6-1 and TRBJ2-7, with D hard to call. This CDR3 has 13 amino acids. From germline, CDR1 is MNHNS and CDR2 SASEGT. The V end was cut by 6 bases, the J end by 0 bases, with 9 bases between. This chain's CDR3 is CASSQTPSYEQYF. The CDR3 region has the DNA TGTGCCAGCAGCCAGACACCCTCCTACGAGCAGTACTTC.

V is TRBV5-4 and J is TRBJ1-2, with TRBD1 as a possible D gene (5 bases). V gave up 4 bases and J gave up 3 bases, with 10 bases separating them. The CDR3 covers 13 residues. Germline V gene data show CDR1 as SGHNT and CDR2 as YYREEE (reference sequence). In DNA, the CDR3 is TGTGCCAGCAGCCCAGGAGGGGACTATGGCTACACCTTC. Amino acids: CASSPGGDYGYTF. The variable domain in full, with the rest retrieved from reference TRBV5-4 and TRBJ1-2, is ETGVTQSPTHLIKTRGQQVTLRCSSQSGHNTVSWYQQALGQGPQFIFQYYREEENGRGNFPPRFSGLQFPNYSSELNVNALELDDSALYLCASSPGGDYGYTFGSGTRLTVV.

V gene TRBV27 combines with J gene TRBJ1-5; the match to TRBD1 covers 7 bases. The CDR3 is 14 amino acids. The germline gives CDR1 MNHEY, CDR2 SMNVEV (reference sequence). The V segment lost 7 bases and the J segment 2 bases; nucleotides outside the gene matches: 5. The CDR3 is CASKPGQRNQPQHF. The CDR3, as DNA: TGTGCCAGCAAACCGGGACAGCGCAATCAGCCCCAGCATTTT.

The rearrangement joins TRBV19 to TRBJ1-2; D is possibly TRBD1 (5 bases). The ends were cut back, 4 bases at V and 7 bases at J, with 7 bases in the middle. The length of the CDR3 is 11 residues. The germline V gene has CDR1 LNHDA and CDR2 SQIVND (reference sequence). Written as DNA, the CDR3 is TGTGCCAGTAGTACAGGGACTGGCTACACCTTC. It codes for CASSTGTGYTF.

This sequence joins TRBV29-1 and TRBJ2-1; D remains unclear. V lost 8 bases and J lost 0, with 14 bases in between. Germline CDR1 is SQVTM and CDR2 is ANQGSEA. The CDR3 is 14 amino acids. The CDR3 sequence: CSLLGGSSYNEQFF. The CDR3 DNA reads TGCAGCCTTTTAGGCGGAAGCTCCTACAATGAGCAGTTCTTC.

The chain links TRBV12-5 to TRBJ2-7, with a weak D call TRBD1 (5 bases). Trimming cost V 5 bases and J 5 bases, with 13 bases left between them. Germline V gives CDR1 LGHNT, CDR2 FRNRAP. This CDR3 is built from 13 residues. CDR3 sequence reads: CASGRTIRDEQYF. CDR3 coding DNA: TGTGCTAGTGGTCGGACCATCAGGGACGAGCAGTACTTC.

The chain employs TRBV6-5 and TRBJ1-1; no reliable D call. The CDR3 is 12 residues long. The germline CDR1 and CDR2 sequences are MNHEY and SVGAGI. V dropped 8 bases and J dropped 3 bases, with 10 bases sitting between them. CDR3 in DNA: TGTGCCAGCGTCGGACTCTACACTGAAGCTTTCTTT. Translation gives CASVGLYTEAFF.

This chain uses TRBV5-4 with TRBJ2-7; D gene ambiguous. Between the trimmed V and J ends, which lost 4 bases and 5 bases, there was a span of 7 bases. The CDR3 is 11 residues long. Germline-derived CDR1 and CDR2 are SGHNT and YYREEE (reference sequence). The CDR3 here is CASSLGDEQYF. CDR3 coding DNA: TGTGCCAGCAGCCTTGGGGACGAGCAGTACTTC.

The rearrangement joins TRBV5-1 to TRBJ2-1, with D unresolved. V lost 0 bases, J lost 9 bases, and 4 bases lay in between. Germline CDR1 SGHRS, CDR2 YFSETQ. The CDR3 extends over 11 amino acids. CDR3 nucleotides: TGCGCCAGCAGCTTGGAGGCTGAGCAGTTCTTC. Protein sequence: CASSLEAEQFF.

This clone appeared a few times. This chain connects TRBV19 to TRBJ1-6; D unclear. V dropped 3 bases and J dropped 3 bases, with 6 bases sitting between them. CDR3 length: 14 residues. Germline V gene sequence: CDR1 LNHDA, CDR2 SQIVND (reference sequence). The CDR3 DNA reads TGTGCCAGTAGTATGCAGATCTATAATTCACCCCTCCACTTT. Its protein product is CASSMQIYNSPLHF. The whole variable domain, filled in from reference TRBV19 and TRBJ1-6, reads DGGITQSPKYLFRKEGQNVTLSCEQNLNHDAMYWYRQDPGQGLRLIYYSQIVNDFQKGDIAEGYSVSREKKESFPLTVTSAQKNPTAFYLCASSMQIYNSPLHFGNGTRLTVT.

The rearrangement uses TRBV10-3 and TRBJ1-2; 12 bases map to TRBD1. The J segment lost 4 bases and the V segment lost 6 bases, leaving 12 bases of the junction unmatched. Germline loops: CDR1 ENHRY, CDR2 SYGVKD. This CDR3 region has 17 residues. CDR3 bases: TGTGCCATCAGCTCTCCCGGGACAGGGGGCTTAGTCTATGGCTACACCTTC. Protein: CAISSPGTGGLVYGYTF.

V gene TRBV5-1 combines with J gene TRBJ2-1, with D tentatively TRBD1 (6 bases). Trimming removed 6 bases from V and 2 bases from J, with 15 bases in between. Germline lookup yields CDR1 SGHRS and CDR2 YFSETQ. The CDR3 has 15 amino acids. The CDR3 loop is CASTLLKGAYNEQFF. The CDR3 nucleotides are TGCGCCAGCACCCTGTTGAAGGGGGCCTACAATGAGCAGTTCTTC.

The chain links TRBV5-4 to TRBJ2-5; a weak D match, TRBD1 (5 bases). The length of the CDR3 is 13 residues. Germline assignment: CDR1 SGHNT and CDR2 YYREEE (reference sequence). V was cut by 4 bases and J by 5 bases, with 12 bases left in between. The CDR3 DNA is TGTGCCAGCAGCCGGCAGGGTAGGGAGACCCAGTACTTC. This encodes CASSRQGRETQYF.

This rearrangement joins TRBV7-8 to TRBJ2-5; D remains unclear. There are 13 residues in the CDR3. Germline-derived CDR1 and CDR2 are SGHVS and FQNEAQ. With 5 bases removed from V and 4 bases from J, the gap between germline ends came to 11 bases. This chain's CDR3 is CASSPGSGETQYF. Here the CDR3 DNA reads TGTGCCAGCAGCCCCGGTTCGGGAGAGACCCAGTACTTC.

This clone was seen more than once but under ten times. The V and J genes are TRBV25-1 and TRBJ1-2; unclear D gene. The CDR3 has 13 amino acids. Looked up from germline, CDR1 is MGHDK and CDR2 is SYGVNS. The V and J ends lost 3 bases and 4 bases respectively, with 9 bases between them. Here the CDR3 DNA reads TGTGCCAGCAGTGACCCCGGACTCTATGGCTACACCTTC. Residues: CASSDPGLYGYTF.

J is TRBJ1-2 and V is TRBV6-1, with D uncertain. Germline CDR1 is MNHNS and CDR2 is SASEGT. The CDR3 consists of 17 residues. V was cut by 4 bases and J by 0 bases, with 18 bases left in between. The CDR3: CASSGARAFKPNYGYTF. For the CDR3, the DNA is TGTGCCAGCAGTGGCGCCCGGGCCTTCAAACCTAACTATGGCTACACCTTC.

The chain employs TRBV9 and TRBJ1-1, with a possible D match to TRBD1 (5 bases). Germline CDR1 SGDLS, CDR2 YYNGEE. V lost 0 bases to trimming and J lost 6 bases, with 12 bases between them. The CDR3 sequence is 14 residues long. CDR3 DNA sequence: TGTGCCAGCAGCGTAGCAGGGCCCGGGGCTGAAGCTTTCTTT. Translating it yields CASSVAGPGAEAFF.

Only one count was recorded for this clone. The chain combines TRBV27 with TRBJ1-1; D remains unclear. Germline V gene lookup returns CDR1 MNHEY and CDR2 SMNVEV (reference sequence). V was trimmed by 8 bases and J by 1 base, leaving 14 bases between them. The CDR3 runs to 14 residues. CDR3 residues: CASRYLDGNTEAFF. CDR3 DNA sequence: TGTGCCAGCCGTTACCTTGACGGGAACACTGAAGCTTTCTTT.

The rearrangement joins TRBV5-4 to TRBJ1-1; possibly TRBD1 for D (5 bases). The CDR3 runs 14 residues. Germline V gene lookup returns CDR1 SGHNT and CDR2 YYREEE (reference sequence). Trimming stripped 4 bases from V and 3 bases from J, with 13 bases between. CDR3 nucleotides: TGTGCCAGCAGCATCGGGGACGGCGACACTGAAGCTTTCTTT. Protein: CASSIGDGDTEAFF.

This chain links TRBV28 with TRBJ1-1; the D is unclear. V was trimmed by 7 bases and J by 7 bases, leaving 19 bases between them. Germline CDR1 and CDR2: MDHEN and SYDVKM. The CDR3 is made up of 14 amino acids. CDR3 coding DNA: TGTGCCAGCACTGAGACACACCTTGGCGGTGAAGCTTTCTTT. Its translation is CASTETHLGGEAFF.

DNA of the CDR3: TGTGCCAGCAGCGTAAGCCCCGAGGGGGAGGCTGAAGCTTTCTTT. Protein sequence: CASSVSPEGEAEAFF. The chain has TRBV9 and TRBJ1-1; TRBD1 might be the D (6 bases). From germline, CDR1 is SGDLS and CDR2 YYNGEE. V shed 1 base and J shed 6 bases, with 16 bases lying between them. The CDR3 extends over 15 amino acids.

V gene TRBV15 combines with J gene TRBJ2-1, with D possibly TRBD2 on 5 matching bases. The V end was cut by 4 bases, the J end by 0 bases, with 13 bases between. Germline-derived CDR1 and CDR2 are LNHNV and YYDKDF (reference sequence). The CDR3 has 16 residues. CDR3 region: CATSTPSAASYNEQFF. As DNA, the CDR3 is TGTGCCACCAGCACCCCTTCAGCGGCCTCCTACAATGAGCAGTTCTTC. Variable domain in full (rest from reference TRBV15 and TRBJ2-1): DAMVIQNPRYQVTQFGKPVTLSCSQTLNHNVMYWYQQKSSQAPKLLFHYYDKDFNNEADTPDNFQSRRPNTSFCFLDIRSPGLGDTAMYLCATSTPSAASYNEQFFGPGTRLTVL.

The chain uses TRBV5-1 and TRBJ2-1; 8 nucleotides match TRBD1. CDR3 length equals 15 residues. V gave up 1 base and J gave up 9 bases; unmatched junction bases: 9. Germline V gene lookup returns CDR1 SGHRS and CDR2 YFSETQ. The CDR3 DNA reads TGCGCCAGCAGCTTGATTTTGCAGGGGGCAGGTGAGCAGTTCTTC. Residues: CASSLILQGAGEQFF.

The V gene is TRBV5-1, the J gene TRBJ1-1, with 10 bases identical to TRBD1. Germline CDR1 is SGHRS and CDR2 is YFSETQ. After removal of 4 bases from V and 5 bases from J, the junction contained 14 bases not matched to a gene. CDR3 size: 17 residues. Here the CDR3 DNA reads TGCGCCAGCAGCGACCCGGGACAGGGGTCCTCAGGAACTGAAGCTTTCTTT. Amino acid sequence: CASSDPGQGSSGTEAFF.

V usage is TRBV19 and J usage is TRBJ2-2; D may be TRBD1 (6 bases). The ends were cut back, 8 bases at V and 5 bases at J, with 18 bases in the middle. The CDR3 totals 15 residues. Germline loops: CDR1 LNHDA, CDR2 SQIVND (reference sequence). The CDR3 DNA is TGTGCCAGTTACGCCGGGACATTAATAACCGGGGAGCTGTTTTTT. Protein: CASYAGTLITGELFF.

This clone has a handful of counts. V usage is TRBV7-9 and J usage is TRBJ2-7; D remains ambiguous. V was pared by 5 bases and J by 1 base, with 12 bases between. Per the germline V gene, CDR1 is SEHNR and CDR2 is FQNEAQ (reference sequence). The CDR3 has 14 amino acids. The CDR3 bases are TGTGCCAGCAGCAACGTGGGCGGTTCCTACGAGCAGTACTTC. It is translated as CASSNVGGSYEQYF.